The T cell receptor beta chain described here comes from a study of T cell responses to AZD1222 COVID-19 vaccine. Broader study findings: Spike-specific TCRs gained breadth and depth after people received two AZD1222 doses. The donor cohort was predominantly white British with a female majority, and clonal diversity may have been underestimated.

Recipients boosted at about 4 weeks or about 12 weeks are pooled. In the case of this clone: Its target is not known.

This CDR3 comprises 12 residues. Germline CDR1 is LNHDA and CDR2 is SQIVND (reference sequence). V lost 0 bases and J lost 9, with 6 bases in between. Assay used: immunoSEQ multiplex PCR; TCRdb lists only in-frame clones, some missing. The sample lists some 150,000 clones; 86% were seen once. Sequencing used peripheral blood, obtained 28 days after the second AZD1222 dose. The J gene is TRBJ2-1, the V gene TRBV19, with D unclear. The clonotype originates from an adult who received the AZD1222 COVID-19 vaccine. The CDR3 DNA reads TGTGCCAGTAGTATAGAGCGTAGTGAGCAGTTCTTC. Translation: CASSIERSEQFF.